The next 16 T cell receptor beta chains were all read from a single sample in a study of graft-versus-host responses after intestinal transplantation. Data came from immunoSEQ multiplex PCR; TCRdb stores just in-frame clones and leaves some out. The data hold about 40,000 clones, with about 90% observed a single time. The sequencing used PBMCs, collected around 320 days after intestinal transplant. Receptors were obtained from a human patient who received an intestinal transplant, so some T cells may come from the graft donor.

V and J are TRBV9 and TRBJ2-7; the match to TRBD1 covers 7 bases. There are 15 residues in the CDR3. V lost 0 bases and J lost 4; bases outside the gene matches: 7. Germline V lookup: CDR1 SGDLS, CDR2 YYNGEE. CDR3 protein: CASSVDGTALYEQYF. CDR3 bases: TGTGCCAGCAGCGTAGACGGGACAGCTCTTTACGAGCAGTACTTC.

The chain couples TRBV6-1 to TRBJ2-5, with 9 nucleotides matching TRBD2. CDR3 length equals 16 residues. J gave up 5 bases and V 1 base, and 8 bases lay outside the gene matches. Germline CDR1 is MNHNS and CDR2 is SASEGT. CDR3 in amino acids: CASSEGGLALGETQYF. The CDR3 nucleotides read TGTGCCAGCAGTGAAGGGGGACTAGCCTTAGGGGAGACCCAGTACTTC.

The gene calls are TRBV6-5 and TRBJ2-7, with 8 nucleotides matching TRBD1. V lost 8 bases and J lost 6; bases outside the gene matches: 12. This CDR3 has 14 residues. CDR1 is MNHEY, CDR2 SVGAGI, per germline. The CDR3 reads CASGPPDRVAEQYF. Here the CDR3 DNA reads TGTGCCAGCGGCCCCCCGGACAGGGTTGCCGAGCAGTACTTC.

This chain uses TRBV5-1 with TRBJ1-1; D ambiguous. With 0 bases removed from V and 5 bases from J, the gap between germline ends came to 17 bases. The CDR3 runs to 16 residues. Germline V CDR1 and CDR2: SGHRS, YFSETQ. CDR3 loop: CASSLVPGHLGTEAFF. CDR3 coding DNA: TGCGCCAGCAGCTTGGTCCCGGGCCACTTAGGGACTGAAGCTTTCTTT.

This chain uses TRBV19 with TRBJ2-2, with TRBD1 identical over 7 bases. Trimming took 5 bases from V and 6 from J; bases not matched to a gene: 12. This CDR3 region has 16 residues. CDR1 is LNHDA, CDR2 SQIVND, per germline (reference sequence). The CDR3 reads CASSVVTGMGAGELFF. CDR3 nucleotide sequence: TGTGCCAGTAGTGTCGTGACAGGGATGGGTGCCGGGGAGCTGTTTTTT.

The V and J genes are TRBV27 and TRBJ1-2; 11 positions agree with TRBD1. The CDR3 sequence is 14 residues long. Germline trimming cut 3 bases from V and 4 bases from J; bases unmatched to any gene: 1. CDR1 is MNHEY and CDR2 is SMNVEV in the germline V gene (reference sequence). The CDR3 coding sequence is TGTGCCAGCAGTTTTGGGACAGGGGGCTATGGCTACACCTTC. The encoded protein is CASSFGTGGYGYTF.

The V gene is TRBV5-1, the J gene TRBJ2-4; 7 positions agree with TRBD1. Trimming at V came to 1 base and at J to 8 bases, leaving 6 bases not matched to a gene. In germline, CDR1 is SGHRS, CDR2 YFSETQ. The CDR3 totals 14 residues. CDR3 in amino acids: CASSLPRGNDIQYF. CDR3 DNA: TGCGCCAGCAGCTTGCCCAGGGGGAACGACATTCAGTACTTC.

V usage is TRBV19 and J usage is TRBJ2-2; D possibly corresponds to TRBD2 (6 bases). The CDR3 loop spans 14 amino acids. Germline V lookup: CDR1 LNHDA, CDR2 SQIVND (reference sequence). The V end lost 2 bases, the J end lost 4 bases, and 8 bases lay between the germline ends. The CDR3 sequence: CASSISGGTGELFF. DNA for the CDR3: TGTGCCAGTAGTATATCCGGGGGCACCGGGGAGCTGTTTTTT.

This chain joins TRBV21-1 and TRBJ2-2. TRBV21-1 is classified as a pseudogene. This CDR3 spans 17 amino acids. The DNA of the CDR3 is TGTGCCAGCAGAAGGGGGGCCTTGGGGGCGAACACCGGGGAGCTGTTTTTT. It yields the protein CASRRGALGANTGELFF.

The chain uses TRBV7-9 and TRBJ1-1; D gene uncertain. Germline V gene lookup returns CDR1 SEHNR and CDR2 FQNEAQ (reference sequence). V was pared by 1 base and J by 0 bases, with 18 bases between. CDR3 length equals 18 residues. The CDR3 DNA is TGTGCCAGCAGCTTAGGTTCCGGGCTCAGTCCCTTGAACACTGAAGCTTTCTTT. It specifies CASSLGSGLSPLNTEAFF.

The chain joins TRBV5-1 to TRBJ2-7; 7 bases are shared with TRBD1. This CDR3 has 14 amino acids. Germline loops: CDR1 SGHRS, CDR2 YFSETQ. With 4 bases clipped from V and 3 bases from J, the junction kept 7 bases outside the gene matches. CDR3 coding DNA: TGCGCCAGCAGCCCCGCAGGGGGAAACTACGAGCAGTACTTC. Translating gives CASSPAGGNYEQYF.

This rearrangement joins TRBV13 to TRBJ2-2; the D gene is possibly TRBD1 (5 bases). The germline CDR1 and CDR2 sequences are PRHDT and FYEKMQ (reference sequence). The CDR3 spans 15 residues. V was cut by 4 bases and J by 5 bases, with 14 bases left in between. In nucleotides, the CDR3 is TGTGCCAGCAGCTCCGACAGAGAATGGACCGGGGAGCTGTTTTTT. Translating gives CASSSDREWTGELFF.

This clone occurred once. The rearrangement joins TRBV9 to TRBJ2-7; D may match TRBD1 or TRBD2 (5 bases each). In germline, CDR1 is SGDLS, CDR2 YYNGEE. The ends were cut back, 5 bases at V and 0 bases at J, with 12 bases in the middle. The CDR3 extends over 14 amino acids. CDR3 residues: CASSPGPASYEQYF. Here the CDR3 DNA reads TGTGCCAGCAGTCCGGGGCCAGCCTCCTACGAGCAGTACTTC.

CDR3 bases: TGCGCCAGCAGCCGATCCGGGACTAGCGGTTCCTACAATGAGCAGTTCTTC. Translation: CASSRSGTSGSYNEQFF. The chain combines TRBV4-1 with TRBJ2-1, with TRBD2 identical over 11 bases. CDR1 is MGHRA, CDR2 YSYEKL, per germline. The CDR3 extends over 17 amino acids. V was clipped by 4 bases and J by 1 base; unmatched bases: 6.

The chain employs TRBV14 and TRBJ2-1; 8 nucleotides agree with TRBD2. Germline CDR1 and CDR2: SGHDN and FVKESK. The CDR3 totals 17 residues. With 2 bases clipped from V and 5 bases from J, the junction kept 11 bases outside the gene matches. This CDR3 is CASSQRELAAPNNEQFF. CDR3 nucleotides: TGTGCCAGCAGCCAAAGGGAACTAGCGGCACCAAACAATGAGCAGTTCTTC.

This clone is a singleton in its sample. The chain employs TRBV6-5 and TRBJ1-3, with unresolved D. Germline lookup yields CDR1 MNHEY and CDR2 SVGAGI. The CDR3 runs 14 residues. V dropped 0 bases and J dropped 10 bases, with 13 bases sitting between them. The CDR3 here is CASSYSNLRETIYF. The CDR3 DNA is TGTGCCAGCAGTTACTCGAATCTCCGGGAGACCATATATTTT.